Below, one T cell receptor beta chain is given with its context. The antigen is unknown. These data are taken from a study of T cell responses to AZD1222 COVID-19 vaccine. Study-wide findings and caveats: Targets within unmutated variant regions were reportedly found for nearly half of spike-specific TCRs. In a largely white British group with more females than males, clonal diversity was possibly underestimated. Among AZD1222 vaccinees, only six were seropositive at baseline.

Clones were sequenced by immunoSEQ multiplex PCR, and TCRdb holds only the in-frame ones, with some missing. The sample carries some 110,000 clones, around 87% recorded once. The CDR3 length is 11 residues. From germline, CDR1 is LNHDA and CDR2 SQIVND (reference sequence). V was clipped by 10 bases and J by 3 bases, with 9 bases between them. The source is an adult in good health. Sequencing used peripheral blood, obtained on day 0 of AZD1222 vaccination. The V gene is TRBV19, the J gene TRBJ1-2; D unresolved. CDR3 DNA: TGTGCCATTGAACGGGACTATGGCTACACCTTC. Its protein is CAIERDYGYTF.